Below are 22 T cell receptor beta chains sequenced from a single sample in a study of cytotoxic CD8 clonotypes in ibrutinib-treated CLL. Method: immunoSEQ multiplex PCR; TCRdb's copy keeps in-frame clones and lacks some. The profile shows approximately 25,000 clones, around 69% of them singletons. Sequencing was performed on PBMCs, taken at disease progression, from a patient treated with ibrutinib. The origin of the receptors is a human donor with chronic lymphocytic leukemia.

The CDR3 sequence: CASSLGTGAISATDTQYF. For the CDR3, the DNA is TGTGCCAGCAGCTTAGGAACGGGGGCCATTTCCGCCACAGATACGCAGTATTTT. The chain couples TRBV7-7 to TRBJ2-3, with D tentatively TRBD1 or TRBD2 (6 bases each). The V and J ends lost 1 base and 2 bases respectively, with 19 bases between them. This CDR3 is 18 amino acids long. CDR1 is SSHAT and CDR2 is FNYEAQ in the germline V gene (reference sequence).

The rearrangement links TRBV6-1 to TRBJ1-1, with D perhaps TRBD1 (6 bases). The V and J ends lost 6 bases and 1 base respectively, with 6 bases between them. The CDR3 extends over 12 amino acids. The germline V gene has CDR1 MNHNS and CDR2 SASEGT. The CDR3 loop reads CASRQGNTEAFF. In DNA, the CDR3 is TGTGCCAGCAGACAGGGGAACACTGAAGCTTTCTTT.

The chain combines TRBV4-1 with TRBJ2-4; perhaps TRBD2 as D (6 bases). With 0 bases removed from V and 0 bases from J, the gap between germline ends came to 15 bases. The CDR3 contains 18 residues. Germline-derived CDR1 and CDR2 are MGHRA and YSYEKL. The CDR3 DNA sequence: TGCGCCAGCAGCCAAGACGGGCCGGGGGACCTAGCCAAAAACATTCAGTACTTC. Its translation is CASSQDGPGDLAKNIQYF.

The chain uses TRBV4-1 and TRBJ1-2, with TRBD1 matching over 7 bases. CDR1 is MGHRA, CDR2 YSYEKL, per germline. V lost 0 bases and J lost 3; bases outside the gene matches: 4. This CDR3 spans 15 amino acids. The CDR3 sequence is CASSQDRDRDYGYTF. As DNA, the CDR3 is TGCGCCAGCAGCCAAGATAGGGACAGAGACTATGGCTACACCTTC.

This rearrangement joins TRBV7-9 to TRBJ2-4; D might be TRBD2 (5 bases). The CDR3 has 15 amino acids. V lost 5 bases and J lost 5, with 16 bases in between. Germline-derived CDR1 and CDR2 are SEHNR and FQNEAQ (reference sequence). The CDR3 is CASSLVGDKENIQYF. DNA of the CDR3: TGTGCCAGCAGCCTCGTCGGGGATAAGGAAAACATTCAGTACTTC.

The chain has TRBV11-1 and TRBJ1-6; no clear D. The V end was cut by 10 bases, the J end by 4 bases, with 14 bases between. CDR1 SGHAT and CDR2 FQDESV come from the germline V gene (reference sequence). This CDR3 contains 14 residues. As DNA, the CDR3 is TGTGCCACCTCCGAGGGATCGTATAATTCACCCCTCCACTTT. The encoded protein is CATSEGSYNSPLHF.

In its sample, this clone was seen once. At one boundary the junction diverges from the germline segment, which might be a read error. The genes are TRBV27 and TRBJ2-1; the match to TRBD2 covers 8 bases. The CDR3 runs 15 residues. Germline CDR1 reads MNHEY; CDR2 reads SMNVEV (reference sequence). The CDR3 DNA reads as TGTGCCAGCAGTTCGGCGGGGGGCCTGGATAATGTGCAGTTCTTC. Translation: CASSSAGGLDNVQFF.

CDR3 DNA: TGTGCCAGCAGTCCGGCTACAGGGGGTGGCTACACCTTC. Amino acid sequence: CASSPATGGGYTF. The gene calls are TRBV28 and TRBJ1-2; 8 positions agree with TRBD1. This CDR3 contains 13 residues. V trimming: 5 bases; J trimming: 7 bases; junction bases outside the gene matches: 6. CDR1 is MDHEN and CDR2 is SYDVKM in the germline V gene.

This clone has just one count. The chain uses TRBV6-1 and TRBJ2-4; 10 nucleotides match TRBD1. The germline CDR1 and CDR2 sequences are MNHNS and SASEGT. The CDR3 has 18 amino acids. V lost 2 bases, J lost 0 bases, and 7 bases stayed unmatched. CDR3 in DNA: TGTGCCAGCAGTGAATTAGGACAGGGGGTCGTAGCCAAAAACATTCAGTACTTC. This encodes CASSELGQGVVAKNIQYF.

This sequence joins TRBV19 and TRBJ1-1; 8 nucleotides line up with TRBD1. Germline V lookup: CDR1 LNHDA, CDR2 SQIVND (reference sequence). V shed 6 bases, J shed 5 bases, and the junction held 5 bases outside the gene matches. This CDR3 region has 13 residues. The CDR3 DNA reads as TGTGCCAGTAGCACAGGGGGAGGGACTGAAGCTTTCTTT. It codes for CASSTGGGTEAFF. The full variable domain, its missing parts supplied by reference TRBV19 and TRBJ1-1, is DGGITQSPKYLFRKEGQNVTLSCEQNLNHDAMYWYRQDPGQGLRLIYYSQIVNDFQKGDIAEGYSVSREKKESFPLTVTSAQKNPTAFYLCASSTGGGTEAFFGQGTRLTVV.

This chain links TRBV6-6 with TRBJ1-2; 8 positions agree with TRBD1. V shed 5 bases and J 7 bases; nucleotides not matched to a gene: 9. In germline, CDR1 is MNHNY, CDR2 SVGAGI (reference sequence). The CDR3 runs to 14 residues. CDR3 sequence reads: CASSLGQGGRGYTF. The CDR3 nucleotides read TGTGCCAGCAGTCTTGGACAGGGCGGACGTGGCTACACCTTC.

The chain uses TRBV4-1 and TRBJ2-5; 8 nucleotides line up with TRBD2. After removal of 3 bases from V and 5 bases from J, the junction contained 23 bases not matched to a gene. Germline CDR1 reads MGHRA; CDR2 reads YSYEKL. The CDR3 contains 20 residues. CDR3 in DNA: TGCGCCAGCAGCCATCTTACCCCTATAGCGGGGCACAGATATCAGGAGACCCAGTACTTC. Its translation is CASSHLTPIAGHRYQETQYF.

The rearrangement uses TRBV10-3 and TRBJ2-1; TRBD1 is a possible D gene (7 bases). CDR3 length equals 13 residues. Germline V gene sequence: CDR1 ENHRY, CDR2 SYGVKD. V lost 7 bases and J 8 bases, leaving 15 bases between the germline ends. The CDR3 region is CAITQGGQDEQFF. The CDR3 DNA is TGTGCCATCACTCAGGGGGGTCAGGATGAGCAGTTCTTC.

The chain has TRBV9 and TRBJ2-7; 7 nucleotides line up with TRBD1. The CDR3 length is 15 residues. The germline V gene encodes CDR1 SGDLS and CDR2 YYNGEE. V trimming: 0 bases; J trimming: 5 bases; junction bases outside the gene matches: 8. In DNA form, the CDR3 reads TGTGCCAGCAGCGTAGAAGGGGGCAGTTTCGACGAGCAGTACTTC. Translation gives CASSVEGGSFDEQYF.

The chain joins TRBV4-1 to TRBJ2-7; D is possibly TRBD1 or TRBD2 (6 bases each). The CDR3 contains 15 residues. Between the trimmed V and J ends, which lost 4 bases and 0 bases, there was a span of 13 bases. Germline V CDR1 and CDR2: MGHRA, YSYEKL. CDR3: CASSRGTSSSYEQYF. CDR3 bases: TGCGCCAGCAGCCGCGGGACATCGAGCTCCTACGAGCAGTACTTC.

The chain recombines TRBV19 with TRBJ1-2; D gene ambiguous. V was shortened by 7 bases and J by 0 bases, with 15 bases between the two germline ends. The CDR3 length is 15 residues. The V gene's germline CDR1 is LNHDA and CDR2 SQIVND (reference sequence). The CDR3 here is CASMGRRTTNYGYTF. The CDR3 DNA follows: TGTGCCAGTATGGGTCGACGGACTACTAACTATGGCTACACCTTC.

The rearrangement joins TRBV9 to TRBJ2-5; the match to TRBD1 covers 7 bases. Losses at the gene ends were 0 bases for V and 1 base for J; bases not matched to a gene: 9. Germline values: CDR1 SGDLS, CDR2 YYNGEE. The CDR3 is made up of 17 amino acids. The CDR3 region is CASSVDPPGQIQETQYF. Here the CDR3 DNA reads TGTGCCAGCAGCGTAGACCCTCCGGGACAGATCCAAGAGACCCAGTACTTC.

The chain carries TRBV29-1 and TRBJ1-1; maybe TRBD1 (5 bases). Germline loops: CDR1 SQVTM, CDR2 ANQGSEA. The CDR3 has 12 residues. Trimming pared 3 bases from V and 7 bases from J, leaving 12 bases between. The CDR3 sequence: CSVDPTDIEAFF. The DNA for the CDR3 is TGCAGCGTTGACCCGACAGATATTGAAGCTTTCTTT.

The chain joins TRBV29-1 to TRBJ2-1; 11 bases align to TRBD1. Germline loops: CDR1 SQVTM, CDR2 ANQGSEA. The CDR3 sequence is 17 residues long. J lost 1 base, V lost 5 bases, and 10 bases had no gene match. CDR3 amino acids: CSVSGTGGESSYNEQFF. In nucleotides, the CDR3 is TGCAGCGTTTCCGGGACAGGGGGAGAGTCGTCCTACAATGAGCAGTTCTTC.

This clone came up a few times. This chain connects TRBV7-9 to TRBJ1-2; D is uncertain. Per germline, CDR1 SEHNR and CDR2 FQNEAQ (reference sequence). The V and J ends lost 4 bases and 7 bases respectively, with 22 bases between them. CDR3 length equals 16 residues. CDR3 loop: CASSSEVRVFESGYTF. CDR3 coding DNA: TGTGCCAGCAGCTCGGAGGTTCGGGTGTTTGAGTCTGGCTACACCTTC. The whole variable domain, filled in from reference TRBV7-9 and TRBJ1-2, reads DTGVSQNPRHKITKRGQNVTFRCDPISEHNRLYWYRQTLGQGPEFLTYFQNEAQLEKSRLLSDRFSAERPKGSFSTLEIQRTEQGDSAMYLCASSSEVRVFESGYTFGSGTRLTVV.

The genes are TRBV5-4 and TRBJ2-5; weak D call: TRBD2 (6 bases). CDR1 and CDR2 from the germline V gene are SGHNT and YYREEE (reference sequence). The CDR3 spans 16 residues. With 2 bases removed from V and 5 bases from J, the gap between germline ends came to 19 bases. CDR3 bases: TGTGCCAGCAGCTTCCCCGGGTGGGGGGATGAGGAGACCCAGTACTTC. It translates to CASSFPGWGDEETQYF.

This clone occurred many times. The rearrangement joins TRBV6-1 to TRBJ2-5; D call uncertain. CDR1 and CDR2 (germline): MNHNS, SASEGT. Trimming removed 4 bases at V and 2 bases at J, with 8 bases between. This CDR3 is built from 13 residues. CDR3 nucleotides: TGTGCCAGCAGTGTTCCTGGGCAAGAGACCCAGTACTTC. Its translation is CASSVPGQETQYF.